This TCR beta chain was obtained from a study of breast tumors, draining lymph nodes, adjacent tissues. The V and J ends lost 0 bases and 9 bases, in that order; junction bases with no gene match: 3. Germline values: CDR1 MNHEY, CDR2 SMNVEV (reference sequence). CDR3 length equals 14 residues. MiXCR, applied by TCRdb to the multiplex PCR reads, yields one record per CDR3 protein. Among more than 50,000 distinct CDR3 sequences listed, roughly 39% were seen once. As regards this clonotype: Its antigen is undetermined.

General study points: Compared with lymph nodes, tumors were less diverse; compared with nontumor tissue, more.

This TCR was sampled from a female donor with breast cancer. Some clones in this sample may be carry-over from other donors' samples. Specimen: breast tumor tissue. V usage is TRBV27 and J usage is TRBJ2-4, with 9 bases lining up with TRBD2. CDR3 coding DNA: TGTGCCAGCAGTTTATCAGCGGGAGGCGCCATTCAGTACTTC. As protein: CASSLSAGGAIQYF.